A selection of T cell receptor beta chains follows, all from one sample in a study of shared clonotypes between healthy human individuals. TCRdb keeps only in-frame clones here, not all; method: immunoSEQ multiplex PCR. The sample shows under 1 million clones, over 90% of them seen only once. Sequencing input: naive CD8+ T cells sorted from blood. Receptors were obtained from a man aged 25 to 45 in good health. CDR3s include the opening cysteine and the closing phenylalanine or tryptophan. The D gene is left open where the match is weak.

J	D	V	CDR3
TRBJ2-1	NA	TRBV11-3	CASSLAGSNEQFF
TRBJ1-1	NA	TRBV7-9	CASQLTASNTEAFF
TRBJ2-6	TRBD1	TRBV10-3	CAIGGDTQGPGSGANVLTF
TRBJ2-7	NA	TRBV27	CASSLGQLIPYEQYF
TRBJ1-2	NA	TRBV27	CASSLSPRGPESPNYGYTF
TRBJ2-7	NA	TRBV9	CASSVGGHTEQYF
TRBJ2-7	TRBD2	TRBV28	CASSNGLAGNYEQYF
TRBJ2-1	TRBD1	TRBV6-5	CASSFSGTGTYNEQFF
TRBJ2-7	TRBD1	TRBV7-9	CASSPFSHRGKGSYEQYF
TRBJ2-1	NA	TRBV7-8	CASSLDRSSYNEQFF
TRBJ2-3	TRBD1	TRBV9	CASSVRGTVGTAFSDTQYF
TRBJ2-1	NA	TRBV7-8	CASIPKGAFSYNEQFF
TRBJ2-3	TRBD2	TRBV2	CASRKGREGSTDTQYF
TRBJ2-7	NA	TRBV5-5	CASSLTGRGSEQYF
TRBJ2-2	NA	TRBV5-6	CASSLYRDNTGELFF
TRBJ2-1	TRBD1	TRBV6-1	CASSEIQGAFF
TRBJ2-7	NA	TRBV7-9	CASESETYYEQYF
TRBJ1-4	TRBD1	TRBV6-1	CASSEAVTGGLINEKLFF
TRBJ2-2	TRBD1	TRBV5-5	CASSYDRGIAGELFF
TRBJ2-1	NA	TRBV15	CATSPGVPEQFF
TRBJ2-1	NA	TRBV4-1	CASSQTPAYNEQFF
TRBJ2-7	NA	TRBV6-5	CASGLTGAYEQYF
TRBJ2-3	TRBD2	TRBV7-6	CASARSGRGGVDTQYF
TRBJ2-1	NA	TRBV27	CASSFFSYNEQFF
TRBJ2-1	TRBD1	TRBV13	CASSLGGQGFADNEQFF
TRBJ2-5	TRBD1	TRBV28	CASSLGTGGPQETQYF
TRBJ2-1	NA	TRBV29-1	CSVEGDGKDHEQFF
TRBJ1-2	NA	TRBV7-9	CASSLPGAADGYTF
TRBJ1-1	NA	TRBV27	CASSPGQKNTEAFF
TRBJ2-1	TRBD2	TRBV5-6	CASSSLLAGRYNEQFF
TRBJ1-4	NA	TRBV30	CAWAQRPQTILWDEKLFF
TRBJ2-7	NA	TRBV28	CASSLYRGPNEQYF
TRBJ2-7	TRBD1	TRBV6-1	CASRGTGTGFYEQYF
TRBJ2-2	TRBD1	TRBV7-9	CASSLGTGGFGELFF
TRBJ1-1	TRBD1	TRBV5-1	CASSPVGQGGPVNTEAFF
TRBJ2-3	TRBD1	TRBV6-1	CASSELGTGEDTQYF
TRBJ2-7	NA	TRBV6-1	CASSESPMAYEQYF
TRBJ1-2	NA	TRBV7-9	CASSAPQGQRNGYTF
TRBJ2-7	NA	TRBV6-1	CASRVVDMSSYEQYF
TRBJ1-2	NA	TRBV7-9	CASSLGRNYGYTF
TRBJ2-3	NA	TRBV19	CASSLRPGPRGTDTQYF
TRBJ2-1	NA	TRBV13	CASSPGVADSYNEQFF
TRBJ1-4	NA	TRBV2	CASQGRKLFF
TRBJ1-5	NA	TRBV28	CASSLQISNQPQHF
TRBJ1-4	NA	TRBV27	CASSSSPALEKLFF
TRBJ2-7	NA	TRBV30	CAWDSGTHYEQYF
TRBJ2-3	NA	TRBV15	CATSRDGLSVSDTQYF
TRBJ1-4	NA	TRBV27	CASSLTPFATNEKLFF
TRBJ2-7	TRBD1	TRBV7-9	CASSLRDRGIEQYF
TRBJ2-1	NA	TRBV28	CASSPRSWEIDEQFF
TRBJ2-1	TRBD1	TRBV5-8	CASRDRDSAIYNEQFF
TRBJ2-7	TRBD1	TRBV6-1	CASSERGTGAYEQYF
TRBJ1-3	TRBD1	TRBV6-1	CASSGGQGGNTIYF
TRBJ2-5	NA	TRBV25-1	CASEGQTQYF
TRBJ2-5	TRBD1	TRBV7-9	CASSLVRTGQETQYF
TRBJ1-3	NA	TRBV14	CASSQDSESATFAGNTIYF
TRBJ2-6	NA	TRBV5-4	CASSRDGFGANVLTF
TRBJ2-2	NA	TRBV9	CASSVAEDCGELFF
TRBJ2-7	TRBD1	TRBV19	CASSIGQGTYEQYF
TRBJ2-7	NA	TRBV10-3	CAISEQGVNSYEQYF